The 31 T cell receptor beta chains in this list originate from one sample, sequenced in a study of OX40 agonist ivuxolimab in advanced cancers. Sequencing was performed with immunoSEQ multiplex PCR; in TCRdb, only in-frame clones are kept and a portion is missing. The table has around 60,000 clones, roughly four fifths seen once; the top ten hold 2% to 2.5%. The source was CD4+ or CD8+ T cells sorted from blood, collected in a trial of the OX40 agonist ivuxolimab. The receptors were sampled from an adult with an advanced solid tumor such as melanoma, head and neck, liver or kidney cancer.

This chain joins TRBV19 and TRBJ2-7; D unresolved. The CDR3 is 14 amino acids. Germline V CDR1 and CDR2: LNHDA, SQIVND (reference sequence). V lost 4 bases to trimming and J lost 0 bases, with 10 bases between them. The CDR3 nucleotides are TGTGCCAGTAGTAGAATGACCAGCTCCTACGAGCAGTACTTC. Translating gives CASSRMTSSYEQYF.

This chain connects TRBV7-6 to TRBJ2-7; TRBD2 might be the D (7 bases). The germline V gene encodes CDR1 SGHVS and CDR2 FNYEAQ. The CDR3 contains 15 residues. With 5 bases removed from V and 1 base from J, the gap between germline ends came to 15 bases. The chain's CDR3 is CASSPRGGPSYEQYF. CDR3 sequence (DNA): TGTGCCAGCAGCCCGAGGGGGGGACCATCCTACGAGCAGTACTTC.

V gene TRBV7-2 combines with J gene TRBJ2-2; no reliable D call. Per the germline V gene, CDR1 is SGHTA and CDR2 is FQGNSA. V shed 3 bases and J shed 4 bases, with 9 bases lying between them. The CDR3 extends over 14 amino acids. The CDR3 protein is CASSFGPSTGELFF. DNA for the CDR3: TGTGCCAGCAGCTTTGGGCCGAGCACCGGGGAGCTGTTTTTT.

The V and J genes are TRBV28 and TRBJ1-2; D might be TRBD1 (5 bases). With 7 bases removed from V and 4 bases from J, the gap between germline ends came to 10 bases. CDR1 MDHEN and CDR2 SYDVKM come from the germline V gene. The CDR3 is made up of 12 amino acids. CDR3 in amino acids: CASTGGFYGYTF. DNA for the CDR3: TGTGCCAGCACGGGGGGGTTCTATGGCTACACCTTC.

The chain couples TRBV9 to TRBJ1-3, with 9 bases identical to TRBD1. V was pared by 3 bases and J by 4 bases, with 8 bases of the junction left unmatched. Germline V CDR1 and CDR2: SGDLS, YYNGEE. The CDR3 runs to 16 residues. The CDR3 DNA follows: TGTGCCAGCAGCGATGGGGACAGGGCTAAGGGAAACACCATATATTTT. Encoded protein: CASSDGDRAKGNTIYF.

V gene TRBV5-6 combines with J gene TRBJ2-2, with 9 bases matching TRBD1. The length of the CDR3 is 15 residues. The germline V gene has CDR1 SGHDT and CDR2 YYEEEE. With 6 bases clipped from V and 7 bases from J, the junction kept 10 bases outside the gene matches. CDR3 amino acids: CASTSGTGYLGELFF. DNA for the CDR3: TGTGCCAGCACCTCCGGGACAGGGTATCTCGGGGAGCTGTTTTTT.

V gene TRBV28 combines with J gene TRBJ1-1; D call uncertain. There are 16 residues in the CDR3. The V end was cut by 8 bases, the J end by 1 base, with 20 bases between. From germline, CDR1 is MDHEN and CDR2 SYDVKM. CDR3 loop: CASYVGLAPGNTEAFF. The CDR3 bases are TGTGCCAGCTATGTAGGCTTAGCTCCCGGGAACACTGAAGCTTTCTTT.

This chain uses TRBV7-3 with TRBJ2-2; 7 bases are shared with TRBD1. The CDR3 is made up of 16 amino acids. Germline V gene lookup returns CDR1 SGHTA and CDR2 FQGTGA. Unmatched junction bases numbered 9, after V lost 5 bases and J lost 3 bases. Here the CDR3 reads CASSLRGLSHTGELFF. The CDR3 coding sequence is TGTGCCAGCAGCCTCAGGGGGTTATCCCACACCGGGGAGCTGTTTTTT. The whole variable domain, filled in from reference TRBV7-3 and TRBJ2-2, reads GAGVSQTPSNKVTEKGKYVELRCDPISGHTALYWYRQSLGQGPEFLIYFQGTGAADDSGLPNDRFFAVRPEGSVSTLKIQRTERGDSAVYLCASSLRGLSHTGELFFGEGSRLTVL.

This clone came up a few times. This sequence joins TRBV5-4 and TRBJ2-2; TRBD1 or TRBD2 may be the D gene (6 bases each). The germline V and J ends were trimmed by 4 bases and 5 bases, with 15 bases remaining between them. The CDR3 is 15 amino acids. The germline V gene encodes CDR1 SGHNT and CDR2 YYREEE (reference sequence). The CDR3 coding sequence is TGTGCCAGCAGCCGGGGGCTGCGAGGTACCGGGGAGCTGTTTTTT. It specifies CASSRGLRGTGELFF. Using reference TRBV5-4 and TRBJ2-2 for the parts outside the CDR3, the full variable domain is ETGVTQSPTHLIKTRGQQVTLRCSSQSGHNTVSWYQQALGQGPQFIFQYYREEENGRGNFPPRFSGLQFPNYSSELNVNALELDDSALYLCASSRGLRGTGELFFGEGSRLTVL.

Only a few counts were recorded for this clone. The V and J genes are TRBV5-6 and TRBJ1-5, with D maybe TRBD1 (5 bases). Trimming pared 2 bases from V and 6 bases from J, leaving 12 bases between. CDR3 length: 14 amino acids. Germline CDR1 and CDR2: SGHDT and YYEEEE. CDR3 nucleotide sequence: TGTGCCAGCAGCTTTAGCAGGGTAGGTCAGCCCCAGCATTTT. Its translation is CASSFSRVGQPQHF.

The chain combines TRBV5-6 with TRBJ2-1; no clear D gene. The V end was cut by 4 bases, the J end by 14 bases, with 16 bases between. This CDR3 spans 12 amino acids. Germline CDR1 is SGHDT and CDR2 is YYEEEE. The CDR3 spells CASSIPKEAEFF. In DNA, the CDR3 is TGTGCCAGCAGCATACCCAAAGAAGCAGAGTTCTTC.

The CDR3 protein is CASRETGRTEAFF. Written as DNA, the CDR3 is TGTGCCAGCAGAGAGACAGGGAGAACTGAAGCTTTCTTT. The chain carries TRBV7-8 and TRBJ1-1; 7 bases line up with TRBD1. V lost 6 bases to trimming and J lost 5 bases; unmatched junction nucleotides: 6. Germline V gene lookup returns CDR1 SGHVS and CDR2 FQNEAQ. The CDR3 is 13 amino acids.

The V gene is TRBV5-8, the J gene TRBJ1-6; no reliable D call. Germline V lookup: CDR1 SGHTS, CDR2 YDEGEE. CDR3 size: 14 residues. V was pared by 0 bases and J by 7 bases, with 8 bases between. The CDR3 DNA reads TGTGCCAGCAGCTTGGGGATGGGCAATTCACCCCTCCACTTT. Protein: CASSLGMGNSPLHF.

The V call is TRBV5-1, the J call TRBJ2-5; 11 bases are shared with TRBD2. Germline trimming cut 1 base from V and 5 bases from J; bases unmatched to any gene: 7. Germline loops: CDR1 SGHRS, CDR2 YFSETQ. The CDR3 extends over 16 amino acids. CDR3 DNA: TGCGCCAGCAGCTTGAGTTCTAGCGGGGGGAGGGAGACCCAGTACTTC. Translated, it gives CASSLSSSGGRETQYF.

The CDR3 loop is CSVEQGGDEKLFF. Written as DNA, the CDR3 is TGCAGCGTTGAACAAGGGGGAGATGAAAAACTGTTTTTT. The J gene is TRBJ1-4, the V gene TRBV29-1; D is possibly TRBD1 (6 bases). V was cut by 2 bases and J by 6 bases, with 10 bases left in between. Germline CDR1 SQVTM, CDR2 ANQGSEA. This CDR3 spans 13 amino acids.

The chain uses TRBV27 and TRBJ2-5; D remains ambiguous. The CDR3 has 10 amino acids. From germline, CDR1 is MNHEY and CDR2 SMNVEV (reference sequence). V was trimmed by 4 bases and J by 7 bases, leaving 4 bases between them. CDR3 amino acids: CASSSVTQYF. Written as DNA, the CDR3 is TGTGCCAGCAGTTCAGTGACCCAGTACTTC.

The CDR3: CASTIGGTWYNEQFF. The CDR3 coding sequence is TGTGCCAGCACCATAGGGGGGACCTGGTACAATGAGCAGTTCTTC. J is TRBJ2-1 and V is TRBV28; D might be TRBD1 or TRBD2, each matching 6 bases. The CDR3 spans 15 residues. The germline CDR1 and CDR2 sequences are MDHEN and SYDVKM. V lost 7 bases to trimming and J lost 4 bases, with 17 bases between them.

The rearrangement links TRBV5-6 to TRBJ1-1; weak D call: TRBD1 (6 bases). V lost 4 bases and J lost 7, with 17 bases in between. The CDR3 spans 14 residues. CDR1 is SGHDT, CDR2 YYEEEE, per germline. The CDR3: CASSIRSRDIEAFF. The CDR3 DNA follows: TGTGCCAGCAGCATACGGTCTCGGGACATTGAAGCTTTCTTT.

The rearrangement links TRBV7-6 to TRBJ1-1, with D hard to call. V was cut by 0 bases and J by 2 bases, with 4 bases left in between. Germline-derived CDR1 and CDR2 are SGHVS and FNYEAQ. This CDR3 is 13 amino acids long. CDR3 nucleotide sequence: TGTGCCAGCAGCTTAGCAGAAAACACTGAAGCTTTCTTT. Its protein product is CASSLAENTEAFF.

The gene calls are TRBV27 and TRBJ2-7; D unresolved. V lost 6 bases to trimming and J lost 3 bases, with 6 bases between them. Per germline, CDR1 MNHEY and CDR2 SMNVEV (reference sequence). The CDR3 length is 11 residues. CDR3: CASRVDYEQYF. For the CDR3, the DNA is TGTGCCAGCAGGGTGGACTACGAGCAGTACTTC.

The V call is TRBV28, the J call TRBJ2-7; 8 nucleotides match TRBD2. J gave up 3 bases and V 6 bases, and 4 bases lay outside the gene matches. Germline CDR1 is MDHEN and CDR2 is SYDVKM. The CDR3 is 13 residues long. CDR3: CASSPGTSYEQYF. The CDR3, as DNA: TGTGCCAGCAGCCCCGGGACTAGCTACGAGCAGTACTTC.

The CDR3: CASRGGSNYGYTF. As DNA, the CDR3 is TGTGCCAGCAGGGGGGGTTCTAACTATGGCTACACCTTC. The rearrangement uses TRBV6-1 and TRBJ1-2; D may be TRBD1 (5 bases). The germline gives CDR1 MNHNS, CDR2 SASEGT. The CDR3 covers 13 residues. Between the trimmed V and J ends, which lost 6 bases and 0 bases, there was a span of 8 bases.

The gene calls are TRBV6-6 and TRBJ1-5; 11 bases line up with TRBD1. Germline CDR1 reads MNHNY; CDR2 reads SVGAGI (reference sequence). The CDR3 length is 15 residues. Trimming took 6 bases from V and 5 from J; bases not matched to a gene: 6. CDR3 loop: CASRPGQGVDQPQHF. CDR3 in DNA: TGTGCCAGCAGACCGGGACAGGGGGTTGATCAGCCCCAGCATTTT.

This rearrangement joins TRBV12-5 to TRBJ2-2, with a possible D match to TRBD1 (6 bases). The germline gives CDR1 LGHNT, CDR2 FRNRAP. This CDR3 region has 14 residues. The V end lost 5 bases, the J end lost 4 bases, and 11 bases lay between the germline ends. For the CDR3, the DNA is TGTGCTAGTGGTCTGAGAGGGGGCACCGGGGAGCTGTTTTTT. Its translation: CASGLRGGTGELFF.

The chain carries TRBV28 and TRBJ2-7, with 7 bases that match TRBD2. Germline-derived CDR1 and CDR2 are MDHEN and SYDVKM. This CDR3 contains 13 residues. The CDR3 region is CASKAGTDYEQYF. The CDR3 DNA reads TGTGCTTCGAAAGCGGGAACCGACTACGAGCAGTACTTC. The full variable domain, in which reference TRBV28 and TRBJ2-7 provide the parts outside the CDR3, is DVKVTQSSRYLVKRTGEKVFLECVQDMDHENMFWYRQDPGLGLRLIYFSYDVKMKEKGDIPEGYSVSREKKERFSLILESASTNQTSMYLCASKAGTDYEQYFGPGTRLTVT.

This clone appeared a few times. This rearrangement joins TRBV7-8 to TRBJ2-3; 12 positions agree with TRBD2. Trimming took 4 bases from V and 4 from J; bases not matched to a gene: 3. From germline, CDR1 is SGHVS and CDR2 FQNEAQ. This CDR3 has 15 residues. CDR3 in amino acids: CASSSSGGVADTQYF. The CDR3 DNA sequence: TGTGCCAGCAGCTCTAGCGGGGGGGTAGCAGATACGCAGTATTTT.

The chain recombines TRBV6-1 with TRBJ1-4; D may be TRBD1 (5 bases). CDR3 length: 16 residues. Germline lookup yields CDR1 MNHNS and CDR2 SASEGT. With 4 bases removed from V and 0 bases from J, the gap between germline ends came to 12 bases. CDR3 in amino acids: CASSAGPTPTNEKLFF. DNA of the CDR3: TGTGCCAGCAGTGCGGGGCCCACCCCAACTAATGAAAAACTGTTTTTT.

This clone was seen only a few times. The rearrangement joins TRBV5-1 to TRBJ2-7, with D perhaps matching TRBD1 (6 bases). This CDR3 region has 15 residues. Germline CDR1 SGHRS, CDR2 YFSETQ. V was pared by 1 base and J by 3 bases, with 14 bases between. Written as DNA, the CDR3 is TGCGCCAGCAGCTTGACGACAGGCGCTTACTACGAGCAGTACTTC. Its translation: CASSLTTGAYYEQYF. The variable domain in full, with the rest retrieved from reference TRBV5-1 and TRBJ2-7, is KAGVTQTPRYLIKTRGQQVTLSCSPISGHRSVSWYQQTPGQGLQFLFEYFSETQRNKGNFPGRFSGRQFSNSRSEMNVSTLELGDSALYLCASSLTTGAYYEQYFGPGTRLTVT.

V and J are TRBV19 and TRBJ1-6; D might be TRBD1 (6 bases). Per the germline V gene, CDR1 is LNHDA and CDR2 is SQIVND (reference sequence). V shed 6 bases and J shed 8 bases, with 17 bases lying between them. The length of the CDR3 is 15 residues. CDR3 sequence (DNA): TGTGCCAGTAGCAATATTCAGGGGCAGGATTCACCCCTCCACTTT. It codes for CASSNIQGQDSPLHF.

The chain combines TRBV6-5 with TRBJ1-5; tentatively, D is TRBD1 (5 bases). V lost 5 bases and J 4 bases, leaving 12 bases between the germline ends. In germline, CDR1 is MNHEY, CDR2 SVGAGI. The CDR3 is made up of 14 amino acids. CDR3 nucleotide sequence: TGTGCCAGCAGTGAATCGGGGCTGAATCAGCCCCAGCATTTT. Translating it yields CASSESGLNQPQHF.

CDR3 in amino acids: CASTWTGIRYNEQFF. Written as DNA, the CDR3 is TGTGCCAGCACCTGGACAGGGATTCGCTACAATGAGCAGTTCTTC. This rearrangement joins TRBV6-6 to TRBJ2-1; 8 bases line up with TRBD1. Per the germline V gene, CDR1 is MNHNY and CDR2 is SVGAGI (reference sequence). The CDR3 length is 15 residues. The trim removed 7 bases at V and 3 bases at J, leaving 8 bases unmatched.